This TCR beta chain was captured in a study of response to subunit inactivated influenza vaccine (dated by TCRdb to 2016 to 2018). Background for the entire study: Deep quantitative profiling of the T cell receptor repertoire was used in the study to follow responses to a trivalent subunit inactivated influenza vaccine. Results the study describes overall, beyond this receptor: The authors suggested that each seasonal influenza vaccination may recruit only a limited number of new T cells.

This clonotype was seen at least ten times. Its antigen specificity is not known. Per-nucleotide qualities are absent, and no much larger clonotype sits a single base away. Including the terminal cysteine and phenylalanine, the CDR3 comprises 13 residues. The only DNA kept is the CDR3, 39 bases in frame from the first base. In the germline V gene, CDR1 corresponds to SQVTM and CDR2 to ANQGSEA. The trim is 4 bases for V and 4 bases for J, with a gap of 11 bases between the germline ends. The receptor library was made with RT-PCR. The instrument was an Illumina HiSeq 2500. Using fastp trimming at Q25 and MiXCR clonotype assembly, TCRdb reanalyzed the public sequencing data and kept in-frame beta chains. Entries are consolidated by CDR3 protein sequence, retaining the most common genes and DNA. A total of roughly 710,000 distinct CDR3 sequences appear in this sample, 14% of them only once. Approximately 7.6% of the sample rests with the top ten.

The starting material was PBMCs from blood, obtained 14 to 15 days before vaccination. The TCR sequence derives from a man aged 50 or older who received an inactivated influenza vaccine. Donor details come from another sample of the same person, matched by shared clones. This sequence uses TRBV29-1 and TRBJ2-1; perhaps TRBD1 is the D gene, with 5 bases matching. The CDR3 corresponds to CSVVAGLYNEQFF. DNA sequence: TGCAGCGTTGTGGCAGGGTTGTACAATGAGCAGTTCTTC.